The 20 T cell receptor beta chains below all came from one sample that was sequenced in a study of blood T cell repertoires in COVID-19. Generated by immunoSEQ multiplex PCR, the TCRdb table keeps only in-frame clones and is missing some. This sample carries roughly 90,000 clones, approximately 80% of them seen once, and the ten largest clones take 30% to 35%. Specimen: peripheral blood. All receptors come from a woman of 80 years or more with active or convalescent COVID-19.

This clone was seen only a few times. The chain carries TRBV18 and TRBJ2-7; 13 nucleotides match TRBD2. CDR3 size: 16 residues. V shed 4 bases, J shed 7 bases, and the junction held 10 bases outside the gene matches. In germline, CDR1 is KGHSH, CDR2 LQKENI. CDR3 DNA: TGTGCCAGCTCACGGCCCGGACTAGCGGGAGCAGAAGAGCAGTACTTC. The encoded protein is CASSRPGLAGAEEQYF.

This sequence joins TRBV25-1 and TRBJ1-1; D gene uncertain. Trimming left V 1 base short and J 8 bases short, with 8 bases between. The CDR3 contains 12 residues. CDR1 MGHDK and CDR2 SYGVNS come from the germline V gene. This CDR3 reads CASSELTREAFF. CDR3 nucleotides: TGTGCCAGCAGTGAATTAACGCGGGAAGCTTTCTTT.

The rearrangement links TRBV18 to TRBJ2-2; 7 bases match TRBD1. V lost 4 bases and J lost 1; bases outside the gene matches: 3. Germline V gene sequence: CDR1 KGHSH, CDR2 LQKENI. The CDR3 contains 15 residues. The CDR3 region is CASSRTGENTGELFF. The CDR3 DNA sequence: TGTGCCAGCTCACGTACAGGGGAGAACACCGGGGAGCTGTTTTTT.

The chain uses TRBV6-5 and TRBJ1-2, with a weak D call TRBD1 (6 bases). V lost 7 bases to trimming and J lost 2 bases, with 17 bases between them. The CDR3 spans 15 residues. CDR1 and CDR2 (germline): MNHEY, SVGAGI. The CDR3 region has the DNA TGTGCCAGCACCTGGAAGGCAGGGGAAAACTATGGCTACACCTTC. Protein sequence: CASTWKAGENYGYTF.

The chain couples TRBV4-3 to TRBJ1-2; D is perhaps TRBD1 (6 bases). This CDR3 is 19 amino acids long. The V gene's germline CDR1 is LGHNA and CDR2 YSLEER. V was clipped by 3 bases and J by 4 bases, with 27 bases between them. The CDR3 protein is CASSHSAPGTPYDLYGYTF. CDR3 nucleotides: TGCGCCAGCAGCCATTCTGCCCCCGGGACACCTTACGACCTCTATGGCTACACCTTC.

The V and J genes are TRBV7-2 and TRBJ2-1; D is perhaps TRBD2 (5 bases). V lost 2 bases and J lost 0, with 14 bases in between. CDR1 is SGHTA, CDR2 FQGNSA, per germline. This CDR3 has 17 amino acids. CDR3 bases: TGTGCCAGCAGCTTATTCCCACCTAGCTCCTCCTACAATGAGCAGTTCTTC. It yields the protein CASSLFPPSSSYNEQFF.

The chain recombines TRBV3-1 (or the pseudogene TRBV3-2) with TRBJ1-2, with 12 bases aligning to TRBD1. The CDR3 loop spans 20 amino acids. V dropped 0 bases and J dropped 8; count of bases not matched to a gene: 19. The germline gives CDR1 LGHDT, CDR2 YNNKEL (reference sequence). In DNA, the CDR3 is TGTGCCAGCAGCCAAGAGCTTACGGGGACAGGGGGCGGTTCAGCCTGGGGCTACACCTTC. This sequence encodes CASSQELTGTGGGSAWGYTF.

V and J are TRBV13 and TRBJ1-2; 7 nucleotides align to TRBD1. Germline V gives CDR1 PRHDT, CDR2 FYEKMQ (reference sequence). The CDR3 length is 16 residues. Germline trimming cut 1 base from V and 4 bases from J; bases unmatched to any gene: 9. CDR3 loop: CASSLEQGQFSYGYTF. CDR3 nucleotide sequence: TGTGCCAGCAGCTTAGAACAGGGACAGTTTTCCTATGGCTACACCTTC.

The J gene is TRBJ2-7, the V gene TRBV6-5, with D perhaps matching TRBD1 (6 bases). The germline V gene encodes CDR1 MNHEY and CDR2 SVGAGI. This CDR3 comprises 14 residues. The V and J ends lost 0 bases and 3 bases respectively, with 9 bases between them. Written as DNA, the CDR3 is TGTGCCAGCAGTTACTCTGACAGGAGCTACGAGCAGTACTTC. Translated: CASSYSDRSYEQYF.

The rearrangement links TRBV6-9 to TRBJ1-6; 11 bases align to TRBD1. The CDR3 runs to 15 residues. With V trimmed by 4 bases and J by 13 bases, 9 bases remained unmatched. The germline V gene has CDR1 MNHGY and CDR2 SVAAGI. In nucleotides, the CDR3 is TGTGCCAGCAGTTCGGAGGGACAGGGGGACCCCCCCCTCCACTTT. Protein: CASSSEGQGDPPLHF.

A few counts support this clone. The rearrangement uses TRBV5-1 and TRBJ2-7; maybe TRBD2 (6 bases). The V gene's germline CDR1 is SGHRS and CDR2 YFSETQ. CDR3 length: 15 amino acids. V shed 0 bases and J shed 2 bases, with 12 bases lying between them. The DNA of the CDR3 is TGCGCCAGCAGCTTGGGAAGCGGGCTGGCCTACGAGCAGTACTTC. It codes for CASSLGSGLAYEQYF.

V and J are TRBV5-1 and TRBJ2-3, with a tentative D call TRBD1 (6 bases). Germline V gene lookup returns CDR1 SGHRS and CDR2 YFSETQ. CDR3 length equals 15 residues. Between the trimmed V and J ends, which lost 2 bases and 4 bases, there was a span of 14 bases. The CDR3 DNA is TGCGCCAGCAGCTTAACAGGGAGTCTAGCAGATACGCAGTATTTT. Amino acid sequence: CASSLTGSLADTQYF.

The rearrangement joins TRBV2 to TRBJ2-1, with a tentative D call TRBD2 (6 bases). CDR3 length equals 15 residues. Germline assignment: CDR1 SNHLY and CDR2 FYNNEI. Trimming removed 4 bases from V and 3 bases from J, with 13 bases in between. CDR3 amino acids: CASSGQPGVYNEQFF. The CDR3 nucleotides are TGTGCCAGCAGTGGACAGCCGGGGGTCTACAATGAGCAGTTCTTC.

This clone showed up many times. The rearrangement uses TRBV19 and TRBJ1-4, with D uncertain. The germline gives CDR1 LNHDA, CDR2 SQIVND (reference sequence). The CDR3 is made up of 14 amino acids. V lost 3 bases and J lost 3, with 8 bases in between. The CDR3 DNA reads as TGTGCCAGTAGTATTCAGTCATCTAATGAAAAACTGTTTTTT. Translating gives CASSIQSSNEKLFF.

V is TRBV5-1 and J is TRBJ1-2, with D possibly matching TRBD1 (6 bases). From germline, CDR1 is SGHRS and CDR2 YFSETQ. The CDR3 is made up of 13 amino acids. V lost 4 bases and J lost 7, with 14 bases in between. In nucleotides, the CDR3 is TGCGCCAGCAGCGGGAAGGGGGAGTCTGGCTACACCTTC. Encoded protein: CASSGKGESGYTF.

This chain connects TRBV28 to TRBJ1-4; 11 bases agree with TRBD1. The CDR3 extends over 16 amino acids. Germline V gene data show CDR1 as MDHEN and CDR2 as SYDVKM. V shed 3 bases, J shed 7 bases, and the junction held 7 bases outside the gene matches. The CDR3 loop reads CASSFSEGQGVEKLFF. The CDR3 DNA reads TGTGCCAGCAGTTTCTCCGAGGGACAGGGGGTTGAAAAACTGTTTTTT.

The chain combines TRBV28 with TRBJ1-2; the D gene is possibly TRBD1 (6 bases). From germline, CDR1 is MDHEN and CDR2 SYDVKM. This CDR3 has 17 amino acids. The V and J ends lost 6 bases and 0 bases respectively, with 20 bases between them. The DNA for the CDR3 is TGTGCCAGCAGCCCCCCGGGGGGGGCGGGAGCTAACTATGGCTACACCTTC. It yields the protein CASSPPGGAGANYGYTF.

The genes are TRBV12-5 and TRBJ1-5; D ambiguous. V lost 1 base and J lost 0, with 7 bases in between. From germline, CDR1 is LGHNT and CDR2 FRNRAP. CDR3 length: 15 amino acids. The CDR3 spells CASGLGAPSNQPQHF. Here the CDR3 DNA reads TGTGCTAGTGGTTTGGGGGCTCCTAGCAATCAGCCCCAGCATTTT.

V and J are TRBV11-3 and TRBJ2-5; 7 positions agree with TRBD2. Germline CDR1 and CDR2: SGHNT and YENEEA. Losses at the gene ends were 7 bases for V and 1 base for J; bases not matched to a gene: 12. The CDR3 length is 16 residues. CDR3 nucleotide sequence: TGTGCCAGCAAGGGAGGGACGCGCCCATTCCAAGAGACCCAGTACTTC. Protein product: CASKGGTRPFQETQYF.

V usage is TRBV29-1 and J usage is TRBJ2-1; 9 nucleotides match TRBD1. V lost 7 bases to trimming and J lost 7 bases; unmatched junction nucleotides: 11. This CDR3 has 14 amino acids. Per germline, CDR1 SQVTM and CDR2 ANQGSEA. The CDR3, as DNA: TGCAGCGCCAACTCCGGGACAGGGAGGAATGAGCAGTTCTTC. Encoded protein: CSANSGTGRNEQFF.